These T cell receptor beta chains were read from a single sample in a study of radiation and T cells in renal cell carcinoma. The method was immunoSEQ multiplex PCR; TCRdb's version includes in-frame clones alone and lacks a portion of them. Among 130,000 to 150,000 clones listed, around nine tenths were seen once. The input for sequencing was blood, taken from a patient whose treatment included radiotherapy and nephrectomy. The receptors were gathered from a woman in her forties or fifties with renal cell carcinoma. The CDR3 runs from the conserved cysteine through the conserved F or W. A D gene is named only where the DNA matches it firmly. Clone size, where shown, is once, few, many, or a class for clones that have expanded.

CDR3 DNA: TGTGCCTGGGAGCGCGGGGGTAACACTGAAGCTTTCTTT
CDR3 protein: CAWERGGNTEAFF
J gene: TRBJ1-1
V gene: TRBV30
D gene: -
clone size: few

CDR3 DNA: TGTGCCACCAGCAGAGAGTTACAGGGAACTGGCTACACCTTC
CDR3 protein: CATSRELQGTGYTF
J gene: TRBJ1-2
V gene: TRBV15
D gene: -
clone size: -

CDR3 DNA: TGCGCCAGCAGTGTACGTGGCGGGGGGACTCAAGAGACCCAGTACTTC
CDR3 protein: CASSVRGGGTQETQYF
J gene: TRBJ2-5
V gene: TRBV10-2
D gene: TRBD2
clone size: -

CDR3 DNA: TGTGCCAGCTCACCACCGAATACAGGGTTAGCTTTCTTT
CDR3 protein: CASSPPNTGLAFF
J gene: TRBJ1-1
V gene: TRBV18
D gene: -
clone size: -

CDR3 DNA: TGTGCCAGCAGCCAGTCACTTTTCGGGACAGGGGGCACTTACACCTTC
CDR3 protein: CASSQSLFGTGGTYTF
J gene: TRBJ1-2
V gene: TRBV14
D gene: TRBD1
clone size: -

CDR3 DNA: TGTGCCAGCAGCCCCCGTTTTGTCTTTACTAGCGGGGGGAAAGCCTACGAGCAGTACTTC
CDR3 protein: CASSPRFVFTSGGKAYEQYF
J gene: TRBJ2-7
V gene: TRBV21-1
D gene: -
clone size: -

CDR3 DNA: TGCGCCAGCAGCCCTCCGGGGACCTCCAGCGAGACCCAGTACTTC
CDR3 protein: CASSPPGTSSETQYF
J gene: TRBJ2-5
V gene: TRBV4-1
D gene: -
clone size: once

CDR3 DNA: TGTGCCAGCTCACAACGGACAGGGCAGGAGACTGAAGCTTTCTTT
CDR3 protein: CASSQRTGQETEAFF
J gene: TRBJ1-1
V gene: TRBV18
D gene: TRBD1
clone size: -

CDR3 DNA: TGTGCCAGCAAACCGCCGATCTACACTGAAGCTTTCTTT
CDR3 protein: CASKPPIYTEAFF
J gene: TRBJ1-1
V gene: TRBV6-6
D gene: -
clone size: -

CDR3 DNA: TGTGCCACCGGAGCCCGGGACTTACGCACAGATACGCAGTATTTT
CDR3 protein: CATGARDLRTDTQYF
J gene: TRBJ2-3
V gene: TRBV2
D gene: -
clone size: -

CDR3 DNA: TGTGCCTGGAGCGCAGGGGCGCACCAAGAGACCCAGTACTTC
CDR3 protein: CAWSAGAHQETQYF
J gene: TRBJ2-5
V gene: TRBV30
D gene: -
clone size: -

CDR3 DNA: TGTGCCAGCAGTGATATAAGCTCCTATAATTCACCCCTCCACTTT
CDR3 protein: CASSDISSYNSPLHF
J gene: TRBJ1-6
V gene: TRBV6-1
D gene: -
clone size: -

CDR3 DNA: TGTGCCAGCAGCCCTGGAGCCGGTTTTGAGCAGTACTTC
CDR3 protein: CASSPGAGFEQYF
J gene: TRBJ2-7
V gene: TRBV13
D gene: -
clone size: -

CDR3 DNA: TGTGCCAGCTCACGACAAAGGGGGGGGCGCGTTGAGCAGTTCTTC
CDR3 protein: CASSRQRGGRVEQFF
J gene: TRBJ2-1
V gene: TRBV18
D gene: -
clone size: -